Listed below are T cell receptor beta chains from one sample, sequenced in a study of T cell repertoires in cytomegalovirus infection. Antigen specificity for these receptors is unknown. TCRdb passed the reads through MiXCR, listing each CDR3 protein once. Of around 800,000 distinct CDR3 sequences listed, 32% are singletons. Sequenced here: cultured CD8+ T cells from PBMCs, sampled from culture after CMV antigen stimulation. The receptors originated from a human donor in good health (CMV status not recorded). Some clones in this sample may be carry-over from other donors' samples. CDR3s include the opening cysteine and the closing phenylalanine or tryptophan. Fields, in order: D gene, J gene, clone size, V gene, CDR3 protein, CDR3 DNA. D genes are given only for firm matches. Clone size is given for some rows only: seen once, a few or many times, or a class if the clone is expanded.

.,TRBJ2-4,few,TRBV2,CASSRSGDRLAKNIQYF,TGTGCCAGCAGCCGATCCGGGGACCGGCTAGCCAAAAACATTCAGTACTTC
TRBD1,TRBJ2-1,few,TRBV6-2/TRBV6-3,CASSYEGTAYNEQFF,TGTGCCAGCAGTTACGAGGGGACAGCTTACAATGAGCAGTTCTTC
TRBD2,TRBJ2-4,.,TRBV7-9,CASSFSRGGNKNIQYF,TGTGCCAGCAGCTTTAGTCGGGGGGGCAACAAGAACATTCAGTACTTC
.,TRBJ2-5,.,TRBV27,CASRPPAWGWGETQYF,TGTGCCAGCAGGCCCCCTGCGTGGGGCTGGGGGGAGACCCAGTACTTC
.,TRBJ1-1,.,TRBV11-2,CASSLILGPNTEAFF,TGTGCCAGCAGCTTAATCTTGGGACCGAACACTGAAGCTTTCTTT
.,TRBJ1-1,.,TRBV4-1,CASSPTIPGKEAFF,TGCGCCAGCAGCCCTACAATCCCAGGAAAGGAAGCTTTCTTT
.,TRBJ1-2,.,TRBV6-2/TRBV6-3,CASSYSSQGEFGGYTF,TGTGCCAGCAGTTACTCGTCACAGGGTGAATTCGGAGGCTACACCTTC
.,TRBJ2-3,few,TRBV6-6,CASISGPYTDTQYF,TGTGCCAGCATTTCAGGCCCATACACAGATACGCAGTATTTT
.,TRBJ2-7,many,TRBV5-4,CASSRGGGEQYF,TGTGCCAGCAGCCGGGGAGGGGGCGAGCAGTACTTC
.,TRBJ1-5,few,TRBV19,CASSLWDHSNQPQHF,TGTGCCAGTAGTCTTTGGGACCATAGCAATCAGCCCCAGCATTTT
.,TRBJ2-3,.,TRBV27,CASSLYGQGTPDTQYF,TGTGCCAGCAGTTTATATGGGCAGGGGACCCCAGATACGCAGTATTTT
.,TRBJ2-2,.,TRBV20-1,CSARDRPFSLYGELFF,TGCAGTGCTAGAGATAGGCCCTTCAGTCTCTACGGGGAGCTGTTTTTT
.,TRBJ2-7,.,TRBV7-9,CASSAKGLIYEQYF,TGTGCCAGCAGCGCGAAAGGCCTCATCTACGAGCAGTACTTC
TRBD2,TRBJ2-1,many,TRBV7-6,CASSLEGGGYNEQFF,TGTGCCAGCAGCTTAGAGGGCGGGGGGTACAATGAGCAGTTCTTC
.,TRBJ2-2,few,TRBV27,CASSSFKNANTGELFF,TGTGCCAGCAGTTCTTTCAAGAACGCGAACACCGGGGAGCTGTTTTTT
.,TRBJ2-3,.,TRBV19,CASSIGGTPQYF,TGTGCCAGTAGTATAGGGGGAACTCCTCAGTATTTT
TRBD1,TRBJ2-1,.,TRBV2,CASSVIRDRGTDEQFF,TGTGCCAGCAGTGTAATTCGGGACAGGGGGACCGATGAGCAGTTCTTC
.,TRBJ2-3,few,TRBV12-3/TRBV12-4,CASSPPGHSTDTQYF,TGTGCCAGCAGCCCGCCGGGACATAGCACAGATACGCAGTATTTT
TRBD2,TRBJ2-5,.,TRBV18,CASSDRDYEARETQYF,TGTGCCAGCTCGGACCGGGACTACGAGGCGAGAGAGACCCAGTACTTC
.,TRBJ2-1,few,TRBV7-9,CASIDSRSNREQFF,TGTGCCAGCATCGATAGTAGGTCGAATCGTGAGCAGTTCTTC
TRBD1,TRBJ2-2,many,TRBV4-3,CASSPEWGTGNTGELFF,TGCGCCAGCAGCCCGGAGTGGGGGACAGGAAACACCGGGGAGCTGTTTTTT
.,TRBJ1-1,.,TRBV20-1,CSARRGAYTEAFF,TGCAGTGCTAGAAGAGGGGCCTACACTGAAGCTTTCTTT
TRBD2,TRBJ2-2,many,TRBV7-2,CASSPRWSGGTGELFF,TGTGCCAGCAGCCCGCGGTGGAGCGGGGGGACCGGGGAGCTGTTTTTT
TRBD2,TRBJ2-3,.,TRBV12-3/TRBV12-4,CASSLASGVDTQYF,TGTGCCAGCAGTTTGGCTAGCGGGGTTGATACGCAGTATTTT
.,TRBJ2-2,few,TRBV7-9,CASSWGRSNTGELFF,TGTGCCAGCAGTTGGGGACGGTCGAACACCGGGGAGCTGTTTTTT
.,TRBJ2-1,.,TRBV6-2/TRBV6-3,CASSFPGAYYNEQFF,TGTGCCAGCAGTTTCCCCGGGGCCTACTACAATGAGCAGTTCTTC
.,TRBJ1-2,.,TRBV29-1,CSVEGIGQGRGYTF,TGCAGCGTTGAAGGCATCGGCCAGGGTAGAGGCTACACCTTC
.,TRBJ1-1,.,TRBV12-3/TRBV12-4,CASSIGAGAAGGAFF,TGTGCCAGCAGTATCGGAGCGGGGGCGGCCGGGGGCGCTTTCTTT